This T cell receptor (beta chain) was sequenced during a study of blood T cell repertoires in COVID-19. The overall study: COVID-19 samples from acute and convalescent phases originated in the United States, Italy and Spain. From T cells, B-cell-depleted T cells, or PBMCs came the material, which was cDNA or gDNA.

As processed by the authors: Amplifying reference gene primers gave estimates of nucleated cell counts. Profiling relied on immunoSEQ multiplex PCR, and the TCRdb table lists in-frame clones only, not all of them. That table supplies the V and J calls and clone size; D and trimming were determined from the DNA. The sample has 140,000 or so clones, about 80% seen once. The CDR3 has 14 residues. Looked up from germline, CDR1 is SGDLS and CDR2 is YYNGEE. The V end lost 4 bases, the J end lost 8 bases, and 16 bases lay between the germline ends. The sample taken for sequencing was peripheral blood. The TCR was taken from a human donor in a cohort sampled during active COVID-19. V gene TRBV9 combines with J gene TRBJ2-4; D is perhaps TRBD2 (7 bases). The DNA for the CDR3 is TGTGCCAGCAGCCCGGGGGGCCGGGGGGACATTCAGTACTTC. The encoded protein is CASSPGGRGDIQYF.